This entry concerns a single T cell receptor beta chain. Its antigen is not known. This specimen comes from a study of T cells in Graves' hyperthyroidism and ophthalmopathy. RNA transcripts yielded amplified TCR beta CDR3 regions. First-round RT-PCR of the TCR CDR3 relied on the HTBI primer set. TCRdb ran MiXCR on the multiplex PCR reads and lists one entry per CDR3 protein. Of more than 500,000 distinct CDR3 sequences in the sample, about 17% were seen once. Trimming pared 9 bases from V and 0 bases from J, leaving 15 bases between. The germline V gene encodes CDR1 KGHSH and CDR2 LQKENI. The CDR3 length is 15 residues. General observations from the study: Most thyroid clonotypes expanded above 0.001 were also detected in blood.

Clinical symptoms, serum thyroxine and TRAb, thyroid ultrasound and orbital computed tomography were used for the diagnoses. Source material for PBMCs was about 10 ml fresh peripheral blood. This chain links TRBV18 with TRBJ2-4; tentatively, D is TRBD2 (5 bases). The specimen was blood. The clonotype was recovered from a woman aged 25 to 39 with Graves' hyperthyroidism. The CDR3 nucleotides are TGTGCCAGATCTATGGAGGACGTAGCCAAAAACATTCAGTACTTC. It specifies CARSMEDVAKNIQYF.